The TCR beta chain under discussion was sequenced for a study of technical replicates of blood from several donors. This CDR3 is 18 amino acids long. Trimming removed 3 bases at V and 0 bases at J, with 19 bases between. In germline, CDR1 is MGHDK, CDR2 SYGVNS. Sequenced by immunoSEQ multiplex PCR; TCRdb stores in-frame clones only, minus some. Altogether around 85,000 clones are present, just under 95% being singletons, with the ten largest covering about 0.26%. Sequenced sample: T cells isolated from PBMCs. This clonotype was obtained from a human donor in good health. The V gene is TRBV25-1, the J gene TRBJ2-3; D unresolved. CDR3 bases: TGTGCCAGCAGTGATCACCCCGAACCGAATCAGAGCACAGATACGCAGTATTTT. Protein sequence: CASSDHPEPNQSTDTQYF.